The clone carrying this T cell receptor (beta chain) was recorded many times. What it binds is not known. The CDR3 spans 14 residues. Trimming removed 5 bases from V and 3 bases from J; junction bases left unmatched: 6. Diagnosis of hyperthyroidism was new in patients aged 18 to 65, and its duration was under 2 months. Out of less than 12 ml of fresh peripheral blood came the PBMCs. The data derive from a study of T cells in Graves' hyperthyroidism and ophthalmopathy. Regarding the study as a whole: Most thyroid clonotypes that were expanded above 0.001 also turned up in blood.

RNA transcripts served as the template for amplifying TCR beta CDR3 regions. HTBI primers drove first-round RT-PCR of the TCR CDR3. TCRdb itself ran the multiplex PCR reads through MiXCR, one entry per CDR3 protein. Of around 760,000 distinct CDR3 sequences detected, roughly a third appear once; the ten largest clones hold 31%. What was sequenced was blood. The chain is built from TRBV12-3 or TRBV12-4 and TRBJ1-1; 7 bases line up with TRBD1. The clonotype originates from a woman in her thirties or forties with Graves' hyperthyroidism. Here the CDR3 DNA reads TGTGCCAGCAGTAGACAGGGAATAGACACTGAAGCTTTCTTT. Translation: CASSRQGIDTEAFF.